The 27 T cell receptor beta chains listed next were all sequenced from one sample in a study of T cell repertoires in cytomegalovirus infection. TCRdb reprocessed the reads via MiXCR and lists one record per CDR3 protein. This table holds fewer than 900,000 distinct CDR3 sequences, roughly 28% found once. Their recognized antigens are unknown. The sequencing here drew on cultured CD8+ T cells from PBMCs, taken from culture after CMV antigen stimulation. Receptor source: a human donor in good health (CMV status not recorded). Some clones in this sample may be carry-over from other donors' samples.

This clonotype was seen only a few times. The chain uses TRBV4-1 and TRBJ1-1; D uncertain. The CDR3 spans 14 residues. The germline V and J ends were trimmed by 0 bases and 4 bases, with 9 bases remaining between them. Germline CDR1 is MGHRA and CDR2 is YSYEKL. The DNA of the CDR3 is TGCGCCAGCAGCCAAGAGGGAGGGAGCACTGAAGCTTTCTTT. It encodes CASSQEGGSTEAFF.

This clonotype occurred a few times. The V call is TRBV12-3 or TRBV12-4, the J call TRBJ1-5, with 7 bases identical to TRBD1. CDR3 length: 14 amino acids. V dropped 3 bases and J dropped 5; count of bases not matched to a gene: 4. CDR3 nucleotides: TGTGCCAGCAGTTTTTCAGGGGGGGATCAGCCCCAGCATTTT. It is translated as CASSFSGGDQPQHF.

This clonotype showed up just a few times. In DNA, the CDR3 is TGTGCCAGCAGTTTCGTTCGTGGAGGACCGCGGAACACTGAAGCTTTCTTT. Translation: CASSFVRGGPRNTEAFF. The rearrangement joins TRBV12-3 or TRBV12-4 to TRBJ1-1; no definite D call. V dropped 3 bases and J dropped 1 base, with 18 bases sitting between them. This CDR3 is 17 amino acids long.

This clonotype was seen a few times. The chain employs TRBV7-3 and TRBJ2-3, with TRBD1 matching 8 bases. From germline, CDR1 is SGHTA and CDR2 FQGTGA. The CDR3 length is 16 residues. V was pared by 0 bases and J by 0 bases, with 2 bases of the junction left unmatched. The CDR3 reads CASSLTWTGSTDTQYF. CDR3 sequence (DNA): TGTGCCAGCAGCTTAACTTGGACAGGGAGCACAGATACGCAGTATTTT.

This clonotype was counted many times. V and J are TRBV7-8 and TRBJ1-4; tentative D call: TRBD1 (6 bases). Trimming took off 4 bases at V and 5 bases at J, with 14 bases between the two ends. Germline CDR1 SGHVS, CDR2 FQNEAQ. The CDR3 runs to 15 residues. The CDR3 spells CASSSYRAPNEKLFF. DNA of the CDR3: TGTGCCAGCAGCTCCTACAGGGCGCCCAATGAAAAACTGTTTTTT.

This clonotype was seen a handful of times. The V gene is TRBV7-8, the J gene TRBJ2-5; D is possibly TRBD1 (6 bases). The CDR3 contains 14 residues. Germline V lookup: CDR1 SGHVS, CDR2 FQNEAQ. V shed 6 bases and J shed 5 bases, with 16 bases lying between them. CDR3 residues: CASRRTGYLETQYF. In DNA, the CDR3 is TGTGCCAGCAGACGAACAGGGTACCTGGAGACCCAGTACTTC. Full variable domain (rest looked up from reference TRBV7-8 and TRBJ2-5): GAGVSQSPRYKVAKRGQDVALRCDPISGHVSLFWYQQALGQGPEFLTYFQNEAQLDKSGLPSDRFFAERPEGSVSTLKIQRTQQEDSAVYLCASRRTGYLETQYFGPGTRLLVL.

The chain employs TRBV25-1 and TRBJ1-2; a possible D gene is TRBD1 (6 bases). The germline V and J ends were trimmed by 1 base and 6 bases, with 15 bases remaining between them. CDR1 MGHDK and CDR2 SYGVNS come from the germline V gene. The CDR3 runs 15 residues. CDR3: CASSEWGGGLDGYTF. CDR3 nucleotide sequence: TGTGCCAGCAGTGAATGGGGAGGGGGGCTTGATGGCTACACCTTC.

The V and J genes are TRBV24-1 and TRBJ2-1; D is ambiguous. V was clipped by 4 bases and J by 6 bases, with 3 bases between them. The germline V gene has CDR1 KGHDR and CDR2 SFDVKD. The CDR3 is 11 residues long. CDR3 nucleotide sequence: TGTGCCACCAGTGAAGCCAATGAGCAGTTCTTC. It codes for CATSEANEQFF.

Only a few counts were recorded for this clonotype. The chain employs TRBV6-1 and TRBJ2-5; TRBD2 matches 14 bases. V shed 5 bases and J 4 bases; nucleotides not matched to a gene: 9. The CDR3 has 17 amino acids. Per germline, CDR1 MNHNS and CDR2 SASEGT. The CDR3 spells CASSSRLAGGPGETQYF. Written as DNA, the CDR3 is TGTGCCAGCAGTTCCCGACTAGCGGGGGGGCCCGGAGAGACCCAGTACTTC.

The gene calls are TRBV27 and TRBJ2-1, with 12 bases lining up with TRBD2. The CDR3 totals 16 residues. Germline lookup yields CDR1 MNHEY and CDR2 SMNVEV (reference sequence). V was pared by 3 bases and J by 4 bases, with 4 bases of the junction left unmatched. Here the CDR3 reads CASSLPGTSGYNEQFF. The CDR3 DNA sequence: TGTGCCAGCAGTTTGCCGGGGACTAGCGGGTACAATGAGCAGTTCTTC.

This clonotype was recorded many times. The chain carries TRBV20-1 and TRBJ2-5; D is tentatively TRBD1 or TRBD2 (6 bases each). The CDR3 extends over 14 amino acids. Germline-derived CDR1 and CDR2 are DFQATT and SNEGSKA (reference sequence). Trimming pared 2 bases from V and 0 bases from J, leaving 10 bases between. This CDR3 is CSARRGPYQETQYF. The CDR3 nucleotides read TGCAGTGCTAGACGGGGGCCCTACCAAGAGACCCAGTACTTC.

The rearrangement links TRBV5-6 to TRBJ2-7; D may correspond to TRBD1 or TRBD2 (6 bases each). This CDR3 has 14 residues. V lost 3 bases to trimming and J lost 2 bases, with 12 bases between them. From germline, CDR1 is SGHDT and CDR2 YYEEEE. The CDR3 nucleotides read TGTGCCAGCAGCTCGGGGGCAGGTACCTACGAGCAGTACGTC. It specifies CASSSGAGTYEQYV.

This clonotype was counted only a few times. The chain links TRBV27 to TRBJ1-2; 7 bases match TRBD1. Germline V gene sequence: CDR1 MNHEY, CDR2 SMNVEV (reference sequence). The CDR3 runs 14 residues. The ends lost 6 bases at V and 3 bases at J; junction bases unmatched: 7. Here the CDR3 reads CASSPGTVYYGYTF. In nucleotides, the CDR3 is TGTGCCAGCAGCCCCGGGACAGTGTACTATGGCTACACCTTC.

J is TRBJ2-5 and V is TRBV20-1, with TRBD2 matching over 10 bases. With 5 bases clipped from V and 1 base from J, the junction kept 7 bases outside the gene matches. The CDR3 totals 15 residues. Germline CDR1 DFQATT, CDR2 SNEGSKA (reference sequence). The CDR3 DNA reads as TGCAGTGCTCATAAGCGGGGGGGCACCCAAGAGACCCAGTACTTC. Translating gives CSAHKRGGTQETQYF.

The chain links TRBV2 to TRBJ1-1; no clear D gene. Germline-derived CDR1 and CDR2 are SNHLY and FYNNEI. V lost 3 bases, J lost 0 bases, and 11 bases lay in between. The CDR3 loop spans 15 amino acids. CDR3 region: CASSDPRGMNTEAFF. The CDR3 DNA reads TGTGCCAGCAGTGATCCCCGGGGAATGAACACTGAAGCTTTCTTT.

This clonotype has more than one count but fewer than ten. CDR3 region: CASSLAAAGGRNEQYF. The CDR3 DNA reads as TGTGCCAGCAGCTTAGCGGCTGCAGGGGGCCGGAACGAGCAGTACTTC. The chain recombines TRBV7-6 with TRBJ2-7, with TRBD1 matching over 8 bases. CDR1 is SGHVS, CDR2 FNYEAQ, per germline. The CDR3 is 16 amino acids. Germline trimming cut 0 bases from V and 5 bases from J; bases unmatched to any gene: 9. Variable domain in full (rest from reference TRBV7-6 and TRBJ2-7): GAGVSQSPRYKVTKRGQDVALRCDPISGHVSLYWYRQALGQGPEFLTYFNYEAQQDKSGLPNDRFSAERPEGSISTLTIQRTEQRDSAMYRCASSLAAAGGRNEQYFGPGTRLTVT.

This chain connects TRBV7-9 to TRBJ1-1; D remains ambiguous. Germline CDR1 reads SEHNR; CDR2 reads FQNEAQ (reference sequence). The ends were cut back, 8 bases at V and 0 bases at J, with 13 bases in the middle. CDR3 size: 14 residues. CDR3 in DNA: TGTGCCAGCGGGGAAGGCTACATGAACACTGAAGCTTTCTTT. This translates into CASGEGYMNTEAFF. Complete variable domain (other parts from reference TRBV7-9 and TRBJ1-1): DTGVSQNPRHKITKRGQNVTFRCDPISEHNRLYWYRQTLGQGPEFLTYFQNEAQLEKSRLLSDRFSAERPKGSFSTLEIQRTEQGDSAMYLCASGEGYMNTEAFFGQGTRLTVV.

In this sample, this clonotype turned up once. The chain recombines TRBV12-3 or TRBV12-4 with TRBJ2-6; D is uncertain. V was shortened by 6 bases and J by 0 bases, with 9 bases between the two germline ends. The CDR3 loop spans 15 amino acids. CDR3: CASSRAFSGANVLTF. For the CDR3, the DNA is TGTGCCAGCAGCCGAGCTTTCTCTGGGGCCAACGTCCTGACTTTC.

The rearrangement uses TRBV6-2 or TRBV6-3 and TRBJ2-3; perhaps D is TRBD1 or TRBD2 (5 bases each). V lost 5 bases and J lost 2, with 14 bases in between. CDR3 length equals 15 residues. Germline assignment: CDR1 MNHEY and CDR2 SVGEGT. Here the CDR3 reads CASSKEDTYTDTQYF. The CDR3 bases are TGTGCCAGCAGTAAGGAGGACACCTACACAGATACGCAGTATTTT.

There are a few counts of this clonotype. This chain's CDR3 is CASSFSGQAGYTF. The CDR3 DNA is TGTGCCAGCAGCTTTTCAGGGCAGGCTGGCTACACCTTC. The gene calls are TRBV7-2 and TRBJ1-2; D may be TRBD1 (5 bases). Trimming stripped 3 bases from V and 7 bases from J, with 12 bases between. Germline V gene lookup returns CDR1 SGHTA and CDR2 FQGNSA. The CDR3 has 13 amino acids.

This clonotype was counted between two and nine times. The chain employs TRBV29-1 and TRBJ1-2; D not certain. This CDR3 has 12 residues. The germline V gene encodes CDR1 SQVTM and CDR2 ANQGSEA. Trimming cost V 6 bases and J 5 bases, with 13 bases left between them. Here the CDR3 DNA reads TGCAGCGTCCCCCGGGCCACATATGGCTACACCTTC. It yields the protein CSVPRATYGYTF.

This chain joins TRBV6-6 and TRBJ1-1; TRBD1 is a possible D gene (5 bases). CDR1 and CDR2 from the germline V gene are MNHNY and SVGAGI (reference sequence). V was trimmed by 0 bases and J by 11 bases, leaving 13 bases between them. The CDR3 totals 13 residues. The CDR3 is CASSYSILQAAFF. For the CDR3, the DNA is TGTGCCAGCAGTTACTCGATCTTACAGGCGGCTTTCTTT.

This clonotype was picked up many times. The chain has TRBV12-3 or TRBV12-4 and TRBJ2-1, with TRBD2 matching 11 bases. This CDR3 comprises 16 residues. Trimming took 3 bases from V and 5 from J; bases not matched to a gene: 6. The CDR3 is CASSFVAGGLDNEQFF. The CDR3 DNA reads TGTGCCAGCAGTTTCGTAGCGGGGGGGCTGGACAATGAGCAGTTCTTC.

This chain connects TRBV10-1 to TRBJ2-1; maybe TRBD2 (6 bases). V was cut by 3 bases and J by 9 bases, with 15 bases left in between. This CDR3 region has 14 residues. The germline V gene has CDR1 WNHNN and CDR2 SYGVQD (reference sequence). CDR3 sequence: CASSEELRGGEQFF. In nucleotides, the CDR3 is TGCGCCAGCAGTGAAGAACTGCGGGGAGGTGAGCAGTTCTTC.

This clonotype was observed a handful of times. The chain recombines TRBV7-8 with TRBJ2-1; TRBD2 aligns across 11 bases. The V segment lost 2 bases and the J segment 2 bases; nucleotides outside the gene matches: 5. The CDR3 length is 17 residues. Germline lookup yields CDR1 SGHVS and CDR2 FQNEAQ. In DNA form, the CDR3 reads TGTGCCAGCAGCTTAAGAATAGCGGGGGGGCCCTACAATGAGCAGTTCTTC. This sequence encodes CASSLRIAGGPYNEQFF.

This clonotype was seen a single time. CDR3 DNA sequence: TGCAGTGCTAGAACGGACAGCTCCTACAATGAGCAGTTCTTC. Translating it yields CSARTDSSYNEQFF. The chain employs TRBV20-1 and TRBJ2-1; a weak D match, TRBD1 (6 bases). The germline V gene has CDR1 DFQATT and CDR2 SNEGSKA (reference sequence). The V and J ends lost 2 bases and 0 bases respectively, with 8 bases between them. The CDR3 totals 14 residues.

Only a few counts were recorded for this clonotype. This chain links TRBV19 with TRBJ2-3; D may be TRBD2 (5 bases). CDR1 is LNHDA, CDR2 SQIVND, per germline (reference sequence). Trimming took 5 bases from V and 4 from J, leaving 19 bases between them. CDR3 length equals 16 residues. CDR3 residues: CASSPHEGVGPDTQYF. The DNA for the CDR3 is TGTGCCAGTAGTCCCCATGAGGGCGTAGGACCAGATACGCAGTATTTT.